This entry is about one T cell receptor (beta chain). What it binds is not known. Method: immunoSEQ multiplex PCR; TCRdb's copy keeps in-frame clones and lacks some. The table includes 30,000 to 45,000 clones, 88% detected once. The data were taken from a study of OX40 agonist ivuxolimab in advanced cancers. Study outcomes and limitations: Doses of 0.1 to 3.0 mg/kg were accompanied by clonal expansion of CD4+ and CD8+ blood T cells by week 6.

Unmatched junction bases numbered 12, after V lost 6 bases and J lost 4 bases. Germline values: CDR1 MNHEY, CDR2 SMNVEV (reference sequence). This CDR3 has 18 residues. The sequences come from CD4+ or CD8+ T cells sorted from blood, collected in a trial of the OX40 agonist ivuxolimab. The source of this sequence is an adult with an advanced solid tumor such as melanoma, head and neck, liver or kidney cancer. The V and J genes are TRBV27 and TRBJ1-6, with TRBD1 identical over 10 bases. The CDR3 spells CASRNYPGQGLYNSPLHF. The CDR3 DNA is TGTGCCAGCAGAAATTACCCGGGACAGGGGCTTTATAATTCACCCCTCCACTTT.